These T cell receptor beta chains were read from a single sample in a study of somatic mutations in cytotoxic T cells in rheumatoid arthritis. The table came from immunoSEQ multiplex PCR; TCRdb's copy has only in-frame clones and leaves some out. The sample has about 26,000 clones; 82% are singletons. What was sequenced was CD8+ T cells sorted from blood. These receptors were obtained from a man aged 45-65 years in good health. The CDR3 runs from the conserved cysteine through the conserved F or W. Each record gives: V gene, clone size, CDR3 protein. Where a row states a size, it is once, few, many or the class of an expanded clone; other rows omit it.

TRBV7-8	NA	CASSPDRAVRDTQYF
TRBV7-9	NA	CASSLGGDEQYF
TRBV29-1	NA	CSAEDNYGYTF
TRBV7-2	NA	CASSLNRGRGDQPQHF
TRBV10-2	NA	CASSPGTHEQYF
TRBV5-1	NA	CASSYGQYEQYF
TRBV9	NA	CASSFTREEGLAGNTIYF
TRBV28	NA	CASSLRGRGEAFF
TRBV27	NA	CASSPGTGGNEQFF
TRBV6-4	once	CASSDRATGELFF
TRBV9	NA	CASSVGSGVETQYF
TRBV6-4	once	CASSDGASLDYNEQFF
TRBV29-1	NA	CSVDGQGRDQETQYF
TRBV27	NA	CASSLGGAGGYTF
TRBV20-1	once	CSALVGVTQYF
TRBV27	NA	CATQGSWVDTQYF
TRBV5-1	NA	CASSFRGQGRSYEQYF
TRBV7-9	NA	CASSLAGRNYNEQFF
TRBV7-9	NA	CASSPPGLAYNEQFF
TRBV7-9	NA	CASSYTSGGYTF
TRBV5-6	NA	CASSLSVDTQYF
TRBV27	NA	CASSDRVNTGELFF
TRBV11-2	NA	CASSPGISYEQYF
TRBV2	NA	CASSEFWTGGYEQYF
TRBV5-6	few	CASSWGQGLSYEQYF
TRBV7-9	NA	CASSSVYNEQFF
TRBV4-1	few	CASSLDLAAWEQYF
TRBV2	NA	CASGTSGSSDEQFF
TRBV7-8	NA	CASSPPTGEPSTDTQYF
TRBV27	once	CASSLSRNSGNTIYF
TRBV19	once	CASSIWPGDWNQPQHF
TRBV7-9	NA	CASSAQTRDYWREQFF
TRBV30	NA	CAWSVTSGRFYEQYF
TRBV7-6	once	CASSSRTLTGNTEAFF
TRBV7-9	few	CASISAKNIQYF
TRBV10-1	NA	CATRDRGSEAFF
TRBV11-2	NA	CASSPRGVDRGYTF
TRBV9	NA	CASSVGPPRGGEQYF
TRBV4-1	NA	CASSQRTSREETQYF
TRBV6-5	NA	CASSLLMGQYGYTF
TRBV7-7	NA	CASSPWIAGGYNEQFF
TRBV11-3	NA	CASSPRTGGPGELFF
TRBV7-6	NA	CASSAWASTGNTIYF
TRBV10-3	few	CAIRRDADYEQYF
TRBV7-8	NA	CASSLLRGFSYNEQFF
TRBV4-1	NA	CASSQLQVPGRLHQETQYF
TRBV6-1	NA	CASSGEGASYSPLHF
TRBV5-1	NA	CASSLRGQGSIEQYF
TRBV4-1	NA	CASSKGQGAYNEQFF
TRBV4-2	NA	CASSQDGRGSPETQYF
TRBV2	NA	CASTEGRFTDTQYF
TRBV6-6	NA	CASSYEGRSSYNEQFF
TRBV10-3	NA	CAISESRAGTSGYIDYEQYF
TRBV5-5	once	CASRDSYEQYF
TRBV5-5	few	CASSFGLARIEQYF
TRBV7-9	once	CASSLFGNNEQFF
TRBV30	once	CAWSPGTGDYEQYF
TRBV6-6	NA	CASSSIGLQDEQFF
TRBV10-2	once	CASKEGSGLTYYEQYF